What follows are 22 T cell receptor beta chains derived from one specimen sequenced in a study of shared clonotypes between healthy human individuals. Assay used: immunoSEQ multiplex PCR; TCRdb lists only in-frame clones, some missing. The sample has approximately 510,000 clones, about four fifths seen once. Sequencing was carried out using PBMCs. These receptors were taken from a woman aged 40-49 years in good health. Some clones in this sample may be carry-over from other donors' samples.

The gene calls are TRBV6-5 and TRBJ2-7, with 7 bases fitting TRBD1. V was pared by 6 bases and J by 7 bases, with 15 bases of the junction left unmatched. This CDR3 contains 15 residues. The germline V gene encodes CDR1 MNHEY and CDR2 SVGAGI. The CDR3 DNA reads TGTGCCAGCAGCCCGAGACAGGGACGCTCGAGGGAGCAGTACTTC. Its translation is CASSPRQGRSREQYF.

CDR3 DNA sequence: TGTGCCAGCAGCTTAGTAGGGTCTAGCGGACAAGAGACCCAGTACTTC. It codes for CASSLVGSSGQETQYF. The chain uses TRBV7-9 and TRBJ2-5; 7 nucleotides agree with TRBD2. Germline loops: CDR1 SEHNR, CDR2 FQNEAQ (reference sequence). J lost 2 bases, V lost 1 base, and 7 bases had no gene match. This CDR3 has 16 amino acids.

The rearrangement uses TRBV15 and TRBJ2-1, with a possible D match to TRBD2 (6 bases). Looked up from germline, CDR1 is LNHNV and CDR2 is YYDKDF (reference sequence). V gave up 3 bases and J gave up 6 bases, with 9 bases separating them. CDR3 size: 13 residues. The CDR3 sequence is CATSSRDSNEQFF. The CDR3 DNA reads as TGTGCCACCAGCAGCCGGGACTCCAATGAGCAGTTCTTC. The full variable domain, its missing parts supplied by reference TRBV15 and TRBJ2-1, is DAMVIQNPRYQVTQFGKPVTLSCSQTLNHNVMYWYQQKSSQAPKLLFHYYDKDFNNEADTPDNFQSRRPNTSFCFLDIRSPGLGDTAMYLCATSSRDSNEQFFGPGTRLTVL.

This chain joins TRBV25-1 and TRBJ1-1; TRBD1 matches 9 bases. Germline V gene data show CDR1 as MGHDK and CDR2 as SYGVNS. This CDR3 region has 14 residues. Trimming removed 7 bases from V and 6 bases from J; junction bases left unmatched: 9. Here the CDR3 reads CASTRTGEASEAFF. CDR3 bases: TGTGCCAGCACCCGGACAGGGGAGGCTTCTGAAGCTTTCTTT. Full variable domain (remainder filled in from reference TRBV25-1 and TRBJ1-1): EADIYQTPRYLVIGTGKKITLECSQTMGHDKMYWYQQDPGMELHLIHYSYGVNSTEKGDLSSESTVSRIRTEHFPLTLESARPSHTSQYLCASTRTGEASEAFFGQGTRLTVV.

This clone was picked up one time. In DNA form, the CDR3 reads TGTGCCAGCAGCTTGGCGTTGTGGAATGCGGAGTATACCGGGGAGCTGTTTTTT. Protein product: CASSLALWNAEYTGELFF. The genes are TRBV5-8 and TRBJ2-2; D ambiguous. The germline CDR1 and CDR2 sequences are SGHTS and YDEGEE. Trimming took 0 bases from V and 5 from J, leaving 20 bases between them. This CDR3 has 18 residues.

On this clone: The limits of the CDR3 on the DNA are not certain, so only TCRdb's listed CDR3 is given. This chain uses TRBV29-1 with TRBJ1-4; TRBD1 is the table's D call and was not checked against the DNA. The germline CDR1 and CDR2 sequences are SQVTM and ANQGSEA. The CDR3 is 13 residues long, counting both termini. CDR3: CSVAEGVGAGNRF.

The CDR3 loop reads CASSPPDRGELNTEAFF. CDR3 coding DNA: TGTGCCAGCTCACCTCCGGACAGGGGCGAGCTGAACACTGAAGCTTTCTTT. The rearrangement uses TRBV18 and TRBJ1-1; TRBD1 agrees at 9 bases. This CDR3 has 17 amino acids. Germline V gene data show CDR1 as KGHSH and CDR2 as LQKENI. Trimming at V came to 3 bases and at J to 0 bases, leaving 8 bases not matched to a gene.

The chain carries TRBV5-1 and TRBJ2-3; no clear D gene. The germline V gene encodes CDR1 SGHRS and CDR2 YFSETQ. Trimming took 0 bases from V and 4 from J, leaving 9 bases between them. The CDR3 is 14 amino acids. The CDR3 bases are TGCGCCAGCAGCTTGGGGGGTAAGGCAGATACGCAGTATTTT. This translates into CASSLGGKADTQYF.

The chain couples TRBV29-1 to TRBJ2-2; D ambiguous. The CDR3 loop spans 14 amino acids. CDR1 is SQVTM, CDR2 ANQGSEA, per germline. Trimming took 0 bases from V and 6 from J, leaving 11 bases between them. This chain's CDR3 is CSVEDRVPAGELFF. DNA for the CDR3: TGCAGCGTTGAAGATAGAGTCCCAGCCGGGGAGCTGTTTTTT.

This clone was seen only a few times. V and J are TRBV28 and TRBJ1-1; unclear D gene. This CDR3 is built from 16 residues. Trimming took off 2 bases at V and 5 bases at J, with 18 bases between the two ends. CDR1 is MDHEN, CDR2 SYDVKM, per germline. The CDR3 DNA is TGTGCCAGCAGTTTAGGTGGAGGCACCAGATTGACTGAAGCTTTCTTT. Its translation is CASSLGGGTRLTEAFF.

Concerning this clone itself: This likely came from a read error, as a far larger clone is one base away. The V gene is TRBV5-1, the J gene TRBJ2-7; D not certain. Germline V gives CDR1 SGHRS, CDR2 YFSETQ. V lost 0 bases to trimming and J lost 4 bases, with 8 bases between them. There are 13 residues in the CDR3. The CDR3 loop is CASSLELPYEQYF. The CDR3 DNA reads TGCGCCAGCAGCTTGGAATTACCTTACGAGCAGTACTTC.

This sequence joins TRBV9 and TRBJ2-1; D is possibly TRBD1 (6 bases). CDR1 SGDLS and CDR2 YYNGEE come from the germline V gene. The CDR3 has 15 amino acids. The V end was cut by 4 bases, the J end by 4 bases, with 15 bases between. The CDR3 loop reads CASSTGSGVYNEQFF. The DNA of the CDR3 is TGTGCCAGCAGCACCGGCTCAGGGGTTTACAATGAGCAGTTCTTC. Complete variable domain (other parts from reference TRBV9 and TRBJ2-1): DSGVTQTPKHLITATGQRVTLRCSPRSGDLSVYWYQQSLDQGLQFLIQYYNGEERAKGNILERFSAQQFPDLHSELNLSSLELGDSALYFCASSTGSGVYNEQFFGPGTRLTVL.

This clone came up a few times. The rearrangement joins TRBV19 to TRBJ2-2; TRBD2 matches at 9 bases. CDR3 size: 18 residues. Germline V lookup: CDR1 LNHDA, CDR2 SQIVND (reference sequence). J lost 0 bases, V lost 5 bases, and 10 bases had no gene match. CDR3 coding DNA: TGTGCCAGTAGTGTCCCTCTGGCGGGAGGGACGAACACCGGGGAGCTGTTTTTT. Protein: CASSVPLAGGTNTGELFF.

The chain is built from TRBV28 and TRBJ1-5; a possible D gene is TRBD1 (6 bases). Per germline, CDR1 MDHEN and CDR2 SYDVKM. Trimming took off 9 bases at V and 0 bases at J, with 18 bases between the two ends. CDR3 length: 16 residues. The CDR3 reads CASTLLQGYSNQPQHF. CDR3 bases: TGTGCCAGTACCCTATTACAGGGATATAGCAATCAGCCCCAGCATTTT.

The rearrangement joins TRBV4-1 to TRBJ1-5; D gene unclear. Between the trimmed V and J ends, which lost 6 bases and 8 bases, there was a span of 17 bases. The V gene's germline CDR1 is MGHRA and CDR2 YSYEKL. The CDR3 is 14 residues long. The DNA of the CDR3 is TGCGCCAGCAGACCTGGTGGGTCGTTGGAGCCCCAGCATTTT. It specifies CASRPGGSLEPQHF.

The chain's CDR3 is CASLLTSGSDTQYF. The CDR3 region has the DNA TGCGCCAGCTTGTTGACTAGCGGGTCAGATACGCAGTATTTT. This sequence joins TRBV5-1 and TRBJ2-3, with 10 nucleotides matching TRBD2. The V and J ends lost 7 bases and 4 bases, in that order; junction bases with no gene match: 6. The germline V gene has CDR1 SGHRS and CDR2 YFSETQ. This CDR3 comprises 14 residues.

The chain employs TRBV2 and TRBJ1-4; D not certain. V lost 7 bases, J lost 8 bases, and 17 bases lay in between. The CDR3 runs to 14 residues. Germline values: CDR1 SNHLY, CDR2 FYNNEI. The CDR3 DNA is TGTGCCAGCAATTCCAGGAGGCTTGGCGAAAAACTGTTTTTT. Amino acids: CASNSRRLGEKLFF.

The chain employs TRBV28 and TRBJ2-3; 10 bases line up with TRBD2. The length of the CDR3 is 17 residues. Trimming removed 5 bases from V and 1 base from J; junction bases left unmatched: 9. The germline CDR1 and CDR2 sequences are MDHEN and SYDVKM. This chain's CDR3 is CASSPQGLARGTDTQYF. The CDR3 DNA is TGTGCCAGCAGTCCCCAGGGACTAGCGAGGGGCACAGATACGCAGTATTTT.

CDR3 sequence reads: CASSLAGLAGGTIGELFF. In nucleotides, the CDR3 is TGCGCCAGCAGCTTGGCCGGTCTAGCGGGAGGGACGATCGGGGAGCTGTTTTTT. The chain uses TRBV5-1 and TRBJ2-2, with 12 bases identical to TRBD2. The CDR3 is made up of 18 amino acids. Germline values: CDR1 SGHRS, CDR2 YFSETQ. J was trimmed by 7 bases and V by 0 bases; bases with no gene match: 10.

The chain is built from TRBV5-1 and TRBJ2-3; perhaps TRBD2 as D (6 bases). Germline loops: CDR1 SGHRS, CDR2 YFSETQ. The ends were cut back, 2 bases at V and 4 bases at J, with 14 bases in the middle. The CDR3 runs 15 residues. The CDR3 coding sequence is TGCGCCAGCAGCTTCGGCCTAGCGTCCTCAGATACGCAGTATTTT. Translating it yields CASSFGLASSDTQYF.

The rearrangement links TRBV7-2 to TRBJ2-6; no firm D call. Germline V CDR1 and CDR2: SGHTA, FQGNSA. V lost 5 bases and J lost 0, with 11 bases in between. This CDR3 is built from 16 residues. The CDR3 sequence: CASSHRRASGANVLTF. DNA for the CDR3: TGTGCCAGCAGCCACAGAAGGGCCTCTGGGGCCAACGTCCTGACTTTC.

This chain links TRBV11-2 with TRBJ2-1, with D maybe TRBD2 (6 bases). The CDR3 loop spans 14 amino acids. Trimming removed 5 bases at V and 6 bases at J, with 14 bases between. CDR1 SGHAT and CDR2 FQNNGV come from the germline V gene. CDR3 protein: CASSRERLVNEQFF. The CDR3 region has the DNA TGTGCCAGCAGCCGCGAACGACTAGTCAATGAGCAGTTCTTC.